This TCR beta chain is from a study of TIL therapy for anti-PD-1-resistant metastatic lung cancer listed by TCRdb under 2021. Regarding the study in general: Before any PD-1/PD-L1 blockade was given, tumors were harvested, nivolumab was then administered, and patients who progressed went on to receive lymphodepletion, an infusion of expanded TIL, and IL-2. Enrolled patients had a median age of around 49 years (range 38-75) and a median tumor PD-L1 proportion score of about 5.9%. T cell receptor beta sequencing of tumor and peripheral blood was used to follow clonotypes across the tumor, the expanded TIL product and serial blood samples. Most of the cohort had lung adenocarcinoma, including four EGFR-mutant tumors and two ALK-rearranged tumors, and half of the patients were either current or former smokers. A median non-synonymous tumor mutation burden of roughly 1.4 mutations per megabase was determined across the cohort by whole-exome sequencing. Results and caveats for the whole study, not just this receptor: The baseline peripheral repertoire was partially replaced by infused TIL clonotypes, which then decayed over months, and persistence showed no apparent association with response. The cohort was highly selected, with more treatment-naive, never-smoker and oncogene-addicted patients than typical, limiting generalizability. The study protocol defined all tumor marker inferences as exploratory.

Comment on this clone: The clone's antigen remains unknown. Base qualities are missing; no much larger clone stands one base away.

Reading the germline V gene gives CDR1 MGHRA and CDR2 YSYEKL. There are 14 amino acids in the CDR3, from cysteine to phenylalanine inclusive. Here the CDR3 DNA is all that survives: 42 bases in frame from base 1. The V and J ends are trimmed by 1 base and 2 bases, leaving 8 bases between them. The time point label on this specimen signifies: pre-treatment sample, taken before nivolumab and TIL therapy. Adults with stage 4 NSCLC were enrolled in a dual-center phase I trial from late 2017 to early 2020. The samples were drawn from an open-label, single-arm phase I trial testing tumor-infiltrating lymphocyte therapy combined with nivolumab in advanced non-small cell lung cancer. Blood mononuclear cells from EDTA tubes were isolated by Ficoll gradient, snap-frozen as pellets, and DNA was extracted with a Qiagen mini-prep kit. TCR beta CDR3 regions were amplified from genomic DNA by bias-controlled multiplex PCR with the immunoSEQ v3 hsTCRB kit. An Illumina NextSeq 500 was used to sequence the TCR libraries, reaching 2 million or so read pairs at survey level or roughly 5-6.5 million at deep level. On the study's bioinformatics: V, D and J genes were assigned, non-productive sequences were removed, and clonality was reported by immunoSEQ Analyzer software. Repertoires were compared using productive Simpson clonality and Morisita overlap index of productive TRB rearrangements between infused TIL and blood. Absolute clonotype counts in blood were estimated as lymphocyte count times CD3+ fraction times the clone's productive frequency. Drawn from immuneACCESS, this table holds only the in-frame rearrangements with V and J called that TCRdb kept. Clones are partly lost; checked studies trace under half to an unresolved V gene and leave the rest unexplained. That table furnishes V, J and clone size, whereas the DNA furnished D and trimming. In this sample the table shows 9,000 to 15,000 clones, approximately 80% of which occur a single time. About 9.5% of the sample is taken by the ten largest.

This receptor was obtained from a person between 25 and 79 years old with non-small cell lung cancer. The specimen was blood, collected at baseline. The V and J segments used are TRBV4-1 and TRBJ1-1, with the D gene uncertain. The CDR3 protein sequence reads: CASSQGVQNTEAFF. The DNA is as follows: TGCGCCAGCAGCCAAGGGGTCCAAAACACTGAAGCTTTCTTT.